The 12 T cell receptor beta chains in this list originate from one sample, sequenced in a study of naive and memory T cell subsets. Study results and limitations: A few larger clonotypes appeared in naive repertoires, especially CD8, possibly memory cells re-expressing CD45RA.

These receptors are not linked to any known antigen. An equimolar mix of two oligonucleotides served as the beta constant-region primer for TRBC1 and TRBC2. Four rounds of PCR amplified the ligated cDNA using nested alpha and beta constant-region primers plus SP2. One entry per CDR3 protein, called by TCRdb with MiXCR from the UMI-ligation and nested PCR reads. Of approximately 140,000 distinct CDR3 sequences listed, roughly 23% are singletons. Source material: naive CD4+ T cells from blood. These receptors were obtained from a human donor in good health.

This clonotype showed up many times. The chain employs TRBV20-1 and TRBJ2-7; D not certain. Trimming took off 5 bases at V and 2 bases at J, with 7 bases between the two ends. CDR1 and CDR2 (germline): DFQATT, SNEGSKA (reference sequence). The CDR3 runs 11 residues. Written as DNA, the CDR3 is TGCAGTGCTCGAGGAACCTACGAGCAGTACTTC. Protein product: CSARGTYEQYF.

The CDR3 DNA follows: TGTGCCAGCAGCTTAGCGCGGGCAGGGGGGTTCTTC. This encodes CASSLARAGGFF. The chain employs TRBV7-9 and TRBJ2-1, with 7 bases identical to TRBD1. This CDR3 comprises 12 residues. CDR1 and CDR2 (germline): SEHNR, FQNEAQ (reference sequence). The ends lost 0 bases at V and 15 bases at J; junction bases unmatched: 5.

This rearrangement joins TRBV15 to TRBJ2-7; D unresolved. Germline lookup yields CDR1 LNHNV and CDR2 YYDKDF (reference sequence). The CDR3 has 14 amino acids. Trimming removed 0 bases at V and 5 bases at J, with 11 bases between. The CDR3 is CATSRDVSADEQYF. As DNA, the CDR3 is TGTGCCACCAGCAGAGATGTCTCGGCAGACGAGCAGTACTTC.

This chain connects TRBV12-3 or TRBV12-4 to TRBJ2-5, with TRBD2 identical over 14 bases. The CDR3 sequence is 16 residues long. Germline trimming cut 1 base from V and 4 bases from J; bases unmatched to any gene: 2. The CDR3 reads CASSLGLAGGGETQYF. The CDR3 coding sequence is TGTGCCAGCAGTTTAGGACTAGCGGGAGGGGGAGAGACCCAGTACTTC.

The genes are TRBV6-6 and TRBJ2-7; TRBD1 agrees at 8 bases. The germline gives CDR1 MNHNY, CDR2 SVGAGI (reference sequence). The trim removed 6 bases at V and 5 bases at J, leaving 9 bases unmatched. The CDR3 is 14 residues long. CDR3 sequence (DNA): TGTGCCAGCAGCCGTACCAGGGGGCTCGACGAGCAGTACTTC. It yields the protein CASSRTRGLDEQYF.

This clonotype was detected a few times. The rearrangement joins TRBV27 to TRBJ2-1; 9 nucleotides line up with TRBD1. This CDR3 is built from 15 residues. V lost 3 bases to trimming and J lost 9 bases; unmatched junction nucleotides: 9. Germline-derived CDR1 and CDR2 are MNHEY and SMNVEV (reference sequence). CDR3 protein: CASSFQGQGIFEQFF. CDR3 DNA: TGTGCCAGCAGTTTTCAGGGACAGGGAATATTTGAGCAGTTCTTC.

The sample holds many counts of this clonotype. The chain has TRBV5-1 and TRBJ2-3; no clear D. Germline-derived CDR1 and CDR2 are SGHRS and YFSETQ. Trimming removed 5 bases at V and 6 bases at J, with 10 bases between. This CDR3 has 12 amino acids. The CDR3 sequence is CASSFPFDTQYF. The CDR3 bases are TGCGCCAGCAGTTTCCCTTTTGATACGCAGTATTTT.

The table lists this clonotype with a count of one. This rearrangement joins TRBV3-1 to TRBJ2-1, with D tentatively TRBD2 (5 bases). The CDR3 is 14 amino acids. Trimming stripped 0 bases from V and 10 bases from J, with 13 bases between. Germline V lookup: CDR1 LGHDT, CDR2 YNNKEL (reference sequence). DNA for the CDR3: TGTGCCAGCAGCCAAGATCAGTTGTTAGCGGAGCAGTTCTTC. This encodes CASSQDQLLAEQFF.

The genes are TRBV5-1 and TRBJ1-4; D gene uncertain. This CDR3 is built from 15 residues. Germline CDR1 and CDR2: SGHRS and YFSETQ. The V gene lost 4 bases and the J gene lost 2 bases, with 12 bases spanning the gap. The CDR3 bases are TGCGCCAGCAGCGTCCAGGATGGGACTAATGAAAAACTGTTTTTT. Translated, it gives CASSVQDGTNEKLFF.

This clonotype was recorded a few times. This chain links TRBV7-2 with TRBJ2-3; 7 nucleotides align to TRBD2. Per germline, CDR1 SGHTA and CDR2 FQGNSA. The CDR3 length is 13 residues. V lost 8 bases to trimming and J lost 5 bases; unmatched junction nucleotides: 7. The CDR3 nucleotides are TGTGCCAGCGCACGGGAGGCGAGAGATACGCAGTATTTT. Translation gives CASAREARDTQYF.

The chain recombines TRBV28 with TRBJ2-3; D is undetermined. V was clipped by 6 bases and J by 0 bases, with 13 bases between them. The CDR3 spans 15 residues. Germline assignment: CDR1 MDHEN and CDR2 SYDVKM. CDR3 region: CASSAPRSSTDTQYF. The CDR3 DNA reads as TGTGCCAGCAGCGCCCCCCGATCTAGCACAGATACGCAGTATTTT.

There are a few counts of this clonotype. This rearrangement joins TRBV7-6 to TRBJ1-3; perhaps TRBD1 as D (6 bases). The CDR3 loop spans 18 amino acids. Germline loops: CDR1 SGHVS, CDR2 FNYEAQ. V was clipped by 2 bases and J by 4 bases, with 21 bases between them. CDR3 nucleotide sequence: TGTGCCAGCAGCTTAACCCCTCTTGCAGGGGATCAAGGAAACACCATATATTTT. Encoded protein: CASSLTPLAGDQGNTIYF. Together with reference TRBV7-6 and TRBJ1-3, the CDR3 gives the full variable domain: GAGVSQSPRYKVTKRGQDVALRCDPISGHVSLYWYRQALGQGPEFLTYFNYEAQQDKSGLPNDRFSAERPEGSISTLTIQRTEQRDSAMYRCASSLTPLAGDQGNTIYFGEGSWLTVV.